The 6 T cell receptor beta chains presented below share a single source sample, sequenced in a study of graft-versus-host responses after intestinal transplantation. The table came from immunoSEQ multiplex PCR; TCRdb's copy has only in-frame clones and leaves some out. The sample gives more than 95,000 clones, roughly 93% of which show up once; roughly 1.2% is in the top ten. Their target antigens are unknown. This sample comprised unstimulated CD8+ T cells sorted from spleen or lymph node cells, obtained before intestinal transplant. Source of these receptors: a human donor who received an intestinal transplant.

This clone was seen only once. The rearrangement joins TRBV5-6 to TRBJ2-2; D remains ambiguous. Trimming shortened V by 1 base and J by 6 bases, and 4 bases separated the two germline ends. Germline V gene lookup returns CDR1 SGHDT and CDR2 YYEEEE. There are 12 residues in the CDR3. CDR3 amino acids: CASSLNAGELFF. CDR3 sequence (DNA): TGTGCCAGCAGCTTGAATGCCGGGGAGCTGTTTTTT.

The chain has TRBV13 and TRBJ2-7; D not certain. The CDR3 runs 14 residues. Trimming removed 3 bases at V and 2 bases at J, with 11 bases between. The V gene's germline CDR1 is PRHDT and CDR2 FYEKMQ (reference sequence). The CDR3 region has the DNA TGTGCCAGCAGCTTGGGAACTGCTCCCTACGAGCAGTACTTC. This sequence encodes CASSLGTAPYEQYF.

This clone was counted a few times. This sequence joins TRBV4-1 and TRBJ1-2, with D possibly TRBD1 on 6 matching bases. Germline V CDR1 and CDR2: MGHRA, YSYEKL. Trimming took 1 base from V and 8 from J, leaving 8 bases between them. This CDR3 is 12 amino acids long. The CDR3 reads CASSQARGGYTF. The CDR3 region has the DNA TGCGCCAGCAGCCAAGCGAGGGGGGGCTACACCTTC.

The rearrangement uses TRBV9 and TRBJ1-2, with D possibly matching TRBD1 (6 bases). V lost 3 bases to trimming and J lost 4 bases, with 10 bases between them. Germline loops: CDR1 SGDLS, CDR2 YYNGEE. The CDR3 sequence is 13 residues long. The CDR3 bases are TGTGCCAGCAGCGCCACAGGGTTCTATGGCTACACCTTC. Encoded protein: CASSATGFYGYTF.

This clone showed up just a few times. The chain links TRBV4-1 to TRBJ1-4; D is undetermined. The CDR3 sequence is 11 residues long. V lost 6 bases and J 5 bases, leaving 4 bases between the germline ends. Per the germline V gene, CDR1 is MGHRA and CDR2 is YSYEKL. The CDR3 coding sequence is TGCGCCAGCAGTATGAATGAAAAACTGTTTTTT. Its translation: CASSMNEKLFF.

This chain links TRBV4-1 with TRBJ2-4; the D call may be TRBD1 or TRBD2 (5 bases each). Germline CDR1 reads MGHRA; CDR2 reads YSYEKL. The CDR3 loop spans 15 amino acids. The V gene lost 3 bases and the J gene lost 4 bases, with 13 bases spanning the gap. The CDR3 is CASSQIGTAKNIQYF. CDR3 nucleotide sequence: TGCGCCAGCAGCCAGATCGGGACGGCTAAAAACATTCAGTACTTC.